This TCR beta chain comes out of a study of radiotherapy plus CTLA-4 blockade in lung cancer. Study summary: With roughly 30% of patients having disease control, objective responses were seen in approximately 18%.

Assay: immunoSEQ multiplex PCR; the TCRdb copy retains only in-frame clones and omits some. The sample has about 98,000 clones, 75% to 85% seen once. CDR1 SQVTM and CDR2 ANQGSEA come from the germline V gene. The CDR3 sequence is 14 residues long. V lost 5 bases to trimming and J lost 3 bases; unmatched junction nucleotides: 5. Sequencing used peripheral blood, obtained from a patient treated with radiotherapy plus ipilimumab. This sequence joins TRBV29-1 and TRBJ1-2; 11 bases align to TRBD1. The source of this sequence is a human donor with non-small cell lung cancer who had a partial response to radiotherapy plus ipilimumab. The CDR3 DNA reads as TGCAGCGTTTCGGGGACAGGGGGTTACTATGGCTACACCTTC. This sequence encodes CSVSGTGGYYGYTF.